A single sample is the source of the 29 T cell receptor beta chains below, sequenced in a study of blood T cell repertoires in COVID-19. The data were produced by immunoSEQ multiplex PCR, yet TCRdb's version contains in-frame clones alone and is incomplete. The sample comprises tens of thousands of clones, about nine tenths of which are singletons, and around 6.3% rests with the top ten. Material: peripheral blood. The receptors here all came from a woman aged 45-60 years with acute or convalescent COVID-19.

The genes are TRBV5-1 and TRBJ2-1, with 7 nucleotides matching TRBD1. V was pared by 8 bases and J by 0 bases, with 8 bases of the junction left unmatched. The CDR3 is made up of 15 amino acids. CDR1 and CDR2 from the germline V gene are SGHRS and YFSETQ. The CDR3 region is CASNPGTASYNEQFF. The CDR3 region has the DNA TGCGCCAGTAACCCCGGGACAGCCTCCTACAATGAGCAGTTCTTC.

The gene calls are TRBV3-1 (or the pseudogene TRBV3-2) and TRBJ1-3; a possible D gene is TRBD1 (5 bases). The CDR3 covers 18 residues. Germline V gene lookup returns CDR1 LGHDT and CDR2 YNNKEL (reference sequence). V was trimmed by 4 bases and J by 2 bases, leaving 21 bases between them. CDR3 amino acids: CASSLFIASGSPGNTIYF. In nucleotides, the CDR3 is TGTGCCAGCAGCCTATTTATAGCCTCAGGGTCCCCTGGAAACACCATATATTTT.

CDR3: CASSPGTADYEQYF. The DNA for the CDR3 is TGTGCCAGCAGTCCCGGGACAGCCGACTACGAGCAGTACTTC. The chain combines TRBV7-2 with TRBJ2-7, with 7 bases identical to TRBD1. The germline V gene has CDR1 SGHTA and CDR2 FQGNSA. This CDR3 contains 14 residues. Trimming cost V 6 bases and J 3 bases; bases outside gene matches: 8.

This clone was detected once. The gene calls are TRBV2 and TRBJ1-6, with a weak D call TRBD1 (5 bases). This CDR3 comprises 15 residues. The ends were cut back, 4 bases at V and 5 bases at J, with 12 bases in the middle. Germline V gene lookup returns CDR1 SNHLY and CDR2 FYNNEI. CDR3 residues: CASSGQGPNNSPLHF. CDR3 in DNA: TGTGCCAGCAGTGGGCAGGGCCCAAATAATTCACCCCTCCACTTT.

This chain connects TRBV4-3 to TRBJ2-3; 12 nucleotides align to TRBD2. V was clipped by 0 bases and J by 2 bases; unmatched bases: 12. Per germline, CDR1 LGHNA and CDR2 YSLEER. The CDR3 runs to 20 residues. CDR3 sequence reads: CASSQEGALAGGSFTDTQYF. The CDR3 DNA is TGCGCCAGCAGCCAAGAAGGGGCACTAGCGGGAGGAAGTTTCACAGATACGCAGTATTTT.

This chain connects TRBV4-1 to TRBJ2-3; the D gene is possibly TRBD2 (7 bases). Between the trimmed V and J ends, which lost 4 bases and 3 bases, there was a span of 23 bases. Germline V gene lookup returns CDR1 MGHRA and CDR2 YSYEKL. This CDR3 is built from 18 residues. DNA of the CDR3: TGCGCCAGCAGCCTTCTCGATGGGGGGGCAGTGGGGACAGATACGCAGTATTTT. Its translation is CASSLLDGGAVGTDTQYF.

The chain uses TRBV6-5 and TRBJ1-2; D unclear. The germline V gene encodes CDR1 MNHEY and CDR2 SVGAGI. Trimming took 6 bases from V and 4 from J, leaving 12 bases between them. The CDR3 is 13 residues long. The CDR3 loop reads CASSLGLAYGYTF. DNA of the CDR3: TGTGCCAGCAGCCTCGGACTGGCCTATGGCTACACCTTC.

CDR3 sequence (DNA): TGTGCCAGTAGTATTTCACAGGGCTATGGCTACACCTTC. As protein: CASSISQGYGYTF. The chain recombines TRBV19 with TRBJ1-2; perhaps TRBD1 as D (6 bases). Germline loops: CDR1 LNHDA, CDR2 SQIVND (reference sequence). Between the trimmed V and J ends, which lost 3 bases and 4 bases, there was a span of 9 bases. This CDR3 contains 13 residues.

The rearrangement links TRBV27 to TRBJ2-3; tentatively, D is TRBD2 (5 bases). Per the germline V gene, CDR1 is MNHEY and CDR2 is SMNVEV (reference sequence). V dropped 2 bases and J dropped 2 bases, with 11 bases sitting between them. The CDR3 runs 15 residues. As DNA, the CDR3 is TGTGCCAGCAGTTTACGGGGAATCGTCACAGATACGCAGTATTTT. As protein: CASSLRGIVTDTQYF.

This clone turned up a few times. The gene calls are TRBV15 and TRBJ1-6; 7 bases align to TRBD1. The J segment lost 6 bases and the V segment lost 5 bases, leaving 7 bases of the junction unmatched. The CDR3 totals 15 residues. The germline V gene has CDR1 LNHNV and CDR2 YYDKDF (reference sequence). CDR3 bases: TGTGCCACCAGCCAGGGGGGAACCTTTAATTCACCCCTCCACTTT. This sequence encodes CATSQGGTFNSPLHF.

The chain is built from TRBV12-3 or TRBV12-4 and TRBJ1-1; perhaps TRBD1 as D (6 bases). The CDR3 covers 11 residues. V was pared by 6 bases and J by 8 bases, with 10 bases between. CDR3 DNA: TGTGCCAGCAGGATGGGGACAGAAGCTTTCTTT. It translates to CASRMGTEAFF.

The chain carries TRBV9 and TRBJ2-7, with 10 bases matching TRBD2. The V gene's germline CDR1 is SGDLS and CDR2 YYNGEE. V lost 4 bases to trimming and J lost 7 bases; unmatched junction nucleotides: 8. The CDR3 runs 14 residues. In DNA, the CDR3 is TGTGCCAGCAGCACAGCGGGGGGGCCTCGGGAGCAGTACTTC. Translating it yields CASSTAGGPREQYF.

The rearrangement joins TRBV6-6 to TRBJ1-5; TRBD1 matches 7 bases. The junction had 6 bases not matched to a gene; V was cut back by 4 bases and J by 0 bases. Germline V gene lookup returns CDR1 MNHNY and CDR2 SVGAGI (reference sequence). The CDR3 loop spans 16 amino acids. The CDR3 bases are TGTGCCAGCAGTTCGTCCCAGGGGGGTAGCAATCAGCCCCAGCATTTT. Its translation is CASSSSQGGSNQPQHF.

This clone has a count of ten or more. DNA for the CDR3: TGTGCCAGTAGGTCACGGGGGAGGGGCACTGAAGCTTTCTTT. Protein: CASRSRGRGTEAFF. The chain joins TRBV19 to TRBJ1-1; a possible D gene is TRBD1 (5 bases). CDR3 length: 14 amino acids. V lost 6 bases, J lost 4 bases, and 15 bases lay in between. The germline CDR1 and CDR2 sequences are LNHDA and SQIVND (reference sequence).

The chain is built from TRBV19 and TRBJ2-2, with D perhaps TRBD1 (5 bases). Germline-derived CDR1 and CDR2 are LNHDA and SQIVND (reference sequence). Between the trimmed V and J ends, which lost 3 bases and 1 base, there was a span of 15 bases. This CDR3 spans 17 amino acids. CDR3 protein: CASSMIGQGLNTGELFF. The DNA of the CDR3 is TGTGCCAGTAGTATGATAGGGCAGGGTTTGAACACCGGGGAGCTGTTTTTT.

This clone was recorded once. This sequence joins TRBV5-1 and TRBJ1-5, with D maybe TRBD1 (5 bases). The CDR3 sequence is 15 residues long. Trimming left V 0 bases short and J 5 bases short, with 12 bases between. Looked up from germline, CDR1 is SGHRS and CDR2 is YFSETQ. CDR3 coding DNA: TGCGCCAGCAGCTTGGAGGGGCACCCCTATCAGCCCCAGCATTTT. Its translation: CASSLEGHPYQPQHF.

The chain recombines TRBV28 with TRBJ1-2; tentative D call: TRBD1 (5 bases). V lost 4 bases, J lost 3 bases, and 9 bases lay in between. CDR1 is MDHEN, CDR2 SYDVKM, per germline. This CDR3 contains 13 residues. CDR3 coding DNA: TGTGCCAGCAGTTGGGCAGGGTACTATGGCTACACCTTC. Its protein product is CASSWAGYYGYTF.

The genes are TRBV7-9 and TRBJ2-2; 7 nucleotides align to TRBD1. Germline V gene data show CDR1 as SEHNR and CDR2 as FQNEAQ (reference sequence). This CDR3 has 15 amino acids. Trimming at V came to 2 bases and at J to 3 bases, leaving 3 bases not matched to a gene. CDR3 bases: TGTGCCAGCAGCTTAAGACAGGGTGACACCGGGGAGCTGTTTTTT. It translates to CASSLRQGDTGELFF.

The chain joins TRBV19 to TRBJ2-1; 7 bases are shared with TRBD2. Germline CDR1 is LNHDA and CDR2 is SQIVND (reference sequence). V was pared by 7 bases and J by 6 bases, with 6 bases of the junction left unmatched. The CDR3 is 13 residues long. The CDR3 DNA reads TGTGCCAGTACACCTGGGAGGGGCAATGAGCAGTTCTTC. Translated, it gives CASTPGRGNEQFF.

The rearrangement links TRBV15 to TRBJ2-1; 7 nucleotides agree with TRBD1. Trimming removed 0 bases from V and 0 bases from J; junction bases left unmatched: 2. This CDR3 is built from 16 residues. The germline V gene encodes CDR1 LNHNV and CDR2 YYDKDF (reference sequence). As DNA, the CDR3 is TGTGCCACCAGCAGAGATGACAGGGCCTCCTACAATGAGCAGTTCTTC. Its protein product is CATSRDDRASYNEQFF. Drawing the rest from reference TRBV15 and TRBJ2-1, the complete variable domain is DAMVIQNPRYQVTQFGKPVTLSCSQTLNHNVMYWYQQKSSQAPKLLFHYYDKDFNNEADTPDNFQSRRPNTSFCFLDIRSPGLGDTAMYLCATSRDDRASYNEQFFGPGTRLTVL.

This chain connects TRBV2 to TRBJ1-2; the D gene is possibly TRBD1 (5 bases). The CDR3 is 12 amino acids. Germline V gene sequence: CDR1 SNHLY, CDR2 FYNNEI. With 6 bases removed from V and 8 bases from J, the gap between germline ends came to 13 bases. The CDR3 DNA is TGTGCCAGCAGGTCGCAGGGTGGCGGCTACACCTTC. It specifies CASRSQGGGYTF. Variable domain in full (rest from reference TRBV2 and TRBJ1-2): EPEVTQTPSHQVTQMGQEVILRCVPISNHLYFYWYRQILGQKVEFLVSFYNNEISEKSEIFDDQFSVERPDGSNFTLKIRSTKLEDSAMYFCASRSQGGGYTFGSGTRLTVV.

This clone has just a few counts. The chain is built from TRBV12-3 or TRBV12-4 and TRBJ1-1; D is uncertain. V lost 6 bases to trimming and J lost 0 bases, with 5 bases between them. This CDR3 spans 12 amino acids. Here the CDR3 DNA reads TGTGCCAGCAGGTTCATGAACACTGAAGCTTTCTTT. This gives the protein CASRFMNTEAFF.

This clone has only one observation. This sequence joins TRBV30 and TRBJ1-1; D possibly corresponds to TRBD1 (6 bases). Germline V CDR1 and CDR2: GTSNPN, SVGIG (reference sequence). V was clipped by 5 bases and J by 3 bases, with 16 bases between them. The CDR3 extends over 14 amino acids. The CDR3 protein is CAWLQTGWDTEAFF. CDR3 nucleotides: TGTGCCTGGTTGCAGACAGGCTGGGACACTGAAGCTTTCTTT.

This clone was seen only a few times. The rearrangement joins TRBV4-3 to TRBJ1-2, with 7 bases lining up with TRBD1. The length of the CDR3 is 13 residues. Germline CDR1 LGHNA, CDR2 YSLEER. With V trimmed by 6 bases and J by 9 bases, 10 bases remained unmatched. The CDR3 reads CASSMSRQGSYTF. CDR3 nucleotides: TGCGCCAGCAGTATGTCCAGACAGGGAAGCTACACCTTC.

The rearrangement links TRBV30 to TRBJ2-7, with 10 nucleotides matching TRBD2. Per the germline V gene, CDR1 is GTSNPN and CDR2 is SVGIG (reference sequence). The CDR3 has 15 amino acids. The J segment lost 3 bases and the V segment lost 0 bases, leaving 5 bases of the junction unmatched. The CDR3 nucleotides read TGTGCCTGGAGTGTGGCTAGCGGGAGCTACTACGAGCAGTACTTC. The encoded protein is CAWSVASGSYYEQYF.

The chain carries TRBV7-2 and TRBJ1-1; D is possibly TRBD1 (5 bases). Between the trimmed V and J ends, which lost 3 bases and 6 bases, there was a span of 14 bases. In germline, CDR1 is SGHTA, CDR2 FQGNSA. The CDR3 spans 14 residues. In DNA form, the CDR3 reads TGTGCCAGCAGCTTGTCCGCAGGGTACGCTGAAGCTTTCTTT. The encoded protein is CASSLSAGYAEAFF.

This clone appeared many times. V is TRBV5-1 and J is TRBJ1-4, with 7 nucleotides matching TRBD1. The V gene end was trimmed by 6 bases and the J gene end by 8 bases; junction bases not matched to a gene: 13. The CDR3 consists of 15 residues. Germline V CDR1 and CDR2: SGHRS, YFSETQ. Here the CDR3 DNA reads TGCGCCAGCAAAGGGGGCAGCGTCTGGGAGGAAAAACTGTTTTTT. It encodes CASKGGSVWEEKLFF. Drawing the rest from reference TRBV5-1 and TRBJ1-4, the complete variable domain is KAGVTQTPRYLIKTRGQQVTLSCSPISGHRSVSWYQQTPGQGLQFLFEYFSETQRNKGNFPGRFSGRQFSNSRSEMNVSTLELGDSALYLCASKGGSVWEEKLFFGSGTQLSVL.

A single count supports this clone. J is TRBJ2-5 and V is TRBV28; no clear D. The CDR3 spans 15 residues. Germline CDR1 and CDR2: MDHEN and SYDVKM. V lost 2 bases and J lost 1, with 11 bases in between. The chain's CDR3 is CASSLGGRLQETQYF. The CDR3 DNA reads TGTGCCAGCAGTTTAGGCGGCCGGCTCCAAGAGACCCAGTACTTC.

The chain uses TRBV5-1 and TRBJ2-1, with 7 bases that match TRBD1. Germline trimming cut 4 bases from V and 2 bases from J; bases unmatched to any gene: 3. Looked up from germline, CDR1 is SGHRS and CDR2 is YFSETQ. The CDR3 extends over 14 amino acids. The DNA for the CDR3 is TGCGCCAGCAGCCTACAGGGGACCTACAATGAGCAGTTCTTC. Amino acids: CASSLQGTYNEQFF. The full variable domain, with the rest looked up from reference TRBV5-1 and TRBJ2-1, is KAGVTQTPRYLIKTRGQQVTLSCSPISGHRSVSWYQQTPGQGLQFLFEYFSETQRNKGNFPGRFSGRQFSNSRSEMNVSTLELGDSALYLCASSLQGTYNEQFFGPGTRLTVL.